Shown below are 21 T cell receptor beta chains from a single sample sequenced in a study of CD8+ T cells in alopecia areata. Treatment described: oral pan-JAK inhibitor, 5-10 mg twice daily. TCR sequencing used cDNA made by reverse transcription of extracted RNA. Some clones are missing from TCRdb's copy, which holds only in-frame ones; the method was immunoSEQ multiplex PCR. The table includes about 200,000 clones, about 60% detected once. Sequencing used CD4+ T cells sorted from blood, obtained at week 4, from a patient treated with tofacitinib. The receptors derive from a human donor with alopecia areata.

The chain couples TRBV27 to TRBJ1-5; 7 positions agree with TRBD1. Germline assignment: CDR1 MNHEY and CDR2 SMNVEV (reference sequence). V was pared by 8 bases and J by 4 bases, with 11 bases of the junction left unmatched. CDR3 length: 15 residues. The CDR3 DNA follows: TGTGCCAGCGGGGCCTTCAGGGGGGTTAATCAGCCCCAGCATTTT. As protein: CASGAFRGVNQPQHF.

DNA for the CDR3: TGTGCCAGCAGCTTAGCTGTGGACGTCCAGTACTTC. Translating it yields CASSLAVDVQYF. V gene TRBV7-9 combines with J gene TRBJ2-7; D gene unclear. The CDR3 covers 12 residues. The ends were cut back, 0 bases at V and 10 bases at J, with 10 bases in the middle. Germline lookup yields CDR1 SEHNR and CDR2 FQNEAQ (reference sequence).

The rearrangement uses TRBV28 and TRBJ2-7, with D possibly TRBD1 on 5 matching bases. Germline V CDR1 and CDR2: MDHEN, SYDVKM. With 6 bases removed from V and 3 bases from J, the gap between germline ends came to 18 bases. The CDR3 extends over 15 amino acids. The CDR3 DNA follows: TGTGCCAGCAGCCAACCCTCCCTAGGGGACTACGAGCAGTACTTC. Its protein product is CASSQPSLGDYEQYF.

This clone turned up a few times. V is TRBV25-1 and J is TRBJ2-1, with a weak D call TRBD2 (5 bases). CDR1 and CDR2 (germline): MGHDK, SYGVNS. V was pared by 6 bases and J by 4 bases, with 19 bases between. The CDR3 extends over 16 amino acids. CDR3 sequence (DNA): TGTGCCAGCAGCCCCGCGAGGGAACGGATATACAATGAGCAGTTCTTC. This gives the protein CASSPARERIYNEQFF.

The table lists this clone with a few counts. CDR3 coding DNA: TGTGCCAGCCGAGAGGCAGGGACGGGTTCACCCCTCCACTTT. This sequence encodes CASREAGTGSPLHF. V usage is TRBV19 and J usage is TRBJ1-6; D is perhaps TRBD1 (5 bases). The germline CDR1 and CDR2 sequences are LNHDA and SQIVND (reference sequence). CDR3 size: 14 residues. The V and J ends lost 9 bases and 9 bases respectively, with 18 bases between them.

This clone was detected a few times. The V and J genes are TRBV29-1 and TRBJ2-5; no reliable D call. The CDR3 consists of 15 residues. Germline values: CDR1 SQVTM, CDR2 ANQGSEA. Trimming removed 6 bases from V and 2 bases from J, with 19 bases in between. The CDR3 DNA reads TGCAGCGTCCCCCGGAGCGTGGCACCACAAGAGACCCAGTACTTC. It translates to CSVPRSVAPQETQYF.

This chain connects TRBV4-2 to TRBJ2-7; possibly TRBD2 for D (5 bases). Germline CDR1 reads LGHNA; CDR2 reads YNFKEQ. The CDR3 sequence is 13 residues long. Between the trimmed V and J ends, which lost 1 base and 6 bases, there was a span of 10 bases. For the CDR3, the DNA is TGTGCCAGCAGCCAAGCCCGTCGGGGCGAGCAGTACTTC. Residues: CASSQARRGEQYF.

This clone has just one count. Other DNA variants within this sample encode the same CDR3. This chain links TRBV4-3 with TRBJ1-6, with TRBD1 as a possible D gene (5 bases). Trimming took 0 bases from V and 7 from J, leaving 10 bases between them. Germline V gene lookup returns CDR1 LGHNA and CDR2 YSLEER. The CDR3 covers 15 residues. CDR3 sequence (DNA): TGCGCCAGCAGCCAAGATCGCGGGGGGAATTCACCCCTCCACTTT. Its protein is CASSQDRGGNSPLHF.

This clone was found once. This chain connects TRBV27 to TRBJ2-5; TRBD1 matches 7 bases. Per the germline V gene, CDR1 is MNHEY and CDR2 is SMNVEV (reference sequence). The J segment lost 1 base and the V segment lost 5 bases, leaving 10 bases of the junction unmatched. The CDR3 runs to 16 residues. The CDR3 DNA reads TGTGCCAGCAGTCCTGGGGAAAACAGGGGCCAAGAGACCCAGTACTTC. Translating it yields CASSPGENRGQETQYF.

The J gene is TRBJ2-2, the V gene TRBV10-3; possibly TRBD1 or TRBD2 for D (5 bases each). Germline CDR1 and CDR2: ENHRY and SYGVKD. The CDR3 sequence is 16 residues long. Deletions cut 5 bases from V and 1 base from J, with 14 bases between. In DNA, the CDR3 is TGTGCCATCAGTTACACCGGGACCGAGAACACCGGGGAGCTGTTTTTT. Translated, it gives CAISYTGTENTGELFF.

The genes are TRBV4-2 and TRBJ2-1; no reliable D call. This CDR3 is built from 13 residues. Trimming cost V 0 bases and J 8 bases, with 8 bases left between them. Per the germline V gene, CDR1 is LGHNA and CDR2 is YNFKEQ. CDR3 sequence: CASSQDQGYEQFF. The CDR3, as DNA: TGTGCCAGCAGCCAAGATCAAGGCTATGAGCAGTTCTTC.

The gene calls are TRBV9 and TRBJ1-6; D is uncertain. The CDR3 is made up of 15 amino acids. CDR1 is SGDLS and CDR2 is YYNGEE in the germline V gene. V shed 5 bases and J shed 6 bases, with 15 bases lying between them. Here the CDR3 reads CASSEVPGGNSPLHF. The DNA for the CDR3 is TGTGCCAGCAGTGAAGTTCCGGGAGGTAATTCACCCCTCCACTTT. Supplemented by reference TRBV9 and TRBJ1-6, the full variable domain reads DSGVTQTPKHLITATGQRVTLRCSPRSGDLSVYWYQQSLDQGLQFLIQYYNGEERAKGNILERFSAQQFPDLHSELNLSSLELGDSALYFCASSEVPGGNSPLHFGNGTRLTVT.

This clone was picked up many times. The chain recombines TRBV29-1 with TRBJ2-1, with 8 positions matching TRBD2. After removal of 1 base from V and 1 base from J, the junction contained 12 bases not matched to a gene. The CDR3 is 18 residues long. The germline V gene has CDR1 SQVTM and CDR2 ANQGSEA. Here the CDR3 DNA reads TGCAGCGTTGAAGGCGCGGGGGGTCCATTAGCATCCTACAATGAGCAGTTCTTC. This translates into CSVEGAGGPLASYNEQFF.

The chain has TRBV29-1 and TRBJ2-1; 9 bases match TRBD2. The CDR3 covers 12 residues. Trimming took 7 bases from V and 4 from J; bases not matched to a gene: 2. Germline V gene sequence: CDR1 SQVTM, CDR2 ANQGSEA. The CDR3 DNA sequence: TGCAGCGCTAGCGGGGAGTACAATGAGCAGTTCTTC. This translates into CSASGEYNEQFF.

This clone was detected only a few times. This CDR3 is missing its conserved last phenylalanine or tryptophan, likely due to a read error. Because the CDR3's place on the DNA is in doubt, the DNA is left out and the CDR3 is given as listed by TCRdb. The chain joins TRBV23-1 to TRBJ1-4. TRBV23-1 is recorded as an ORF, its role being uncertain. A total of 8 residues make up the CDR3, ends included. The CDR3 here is CASSPCLT.

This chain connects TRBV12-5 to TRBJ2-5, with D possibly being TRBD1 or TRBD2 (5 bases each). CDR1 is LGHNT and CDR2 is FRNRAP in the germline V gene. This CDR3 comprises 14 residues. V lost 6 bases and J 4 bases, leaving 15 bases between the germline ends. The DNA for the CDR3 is TGTGCTAGTGGCCTCGGAGGTCAGGGAGAGACCCAGTACTTC. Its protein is CASGLGGQGETQYF.

DNA of the CDR3: TGTGCCAGCAGCGGGACTAGGTTAGGTGTTGGGCAAGAGACCCAGTACTTC. Encoded protein: CASSGTRLGVGQETQYF. The chain couples TRBV7-8 to TRBJ2-5; TRBD2 aligns across 8 bases. The CDR3 loop spans 17 amino acids. Trimming removed 5 bases from V and 2 bases from J; junction bases left unmatched: 13. Germline V gene lookup returns CDR1 SGHVS and CDR2 FQNEAQ.

The CDR3 spells CAWSAHGGRADTQYF. In DNA, the CDR3 is TGTGCCTGGAGTGCCCATGGGGGGAGGGCAGATACGCAGTATTTT. The chain couples TRBV30 to TRBJ2-3; 7 positions match TRBD2. Germline CDR1 GTSNPN, CDR2 SVGIG (reference sequence). V gave up 1 base and J gave up 4 bases; unmatched junction bases: 8. The CDR3 has 15 residues.

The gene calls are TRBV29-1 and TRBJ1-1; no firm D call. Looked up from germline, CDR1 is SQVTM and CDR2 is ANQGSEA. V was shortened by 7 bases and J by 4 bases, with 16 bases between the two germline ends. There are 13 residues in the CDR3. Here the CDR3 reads CSAGVGGGTEAFF. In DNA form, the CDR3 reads TGCAGCGCGGGTGTTGGTGGTGGCACTGAAGCTTTCTTT. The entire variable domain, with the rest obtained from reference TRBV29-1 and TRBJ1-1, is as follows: SAVISQKPSRDICQRGTSLTIQCQVDSQVTMMFWYRQQPGQSLTLIATANQGSEATYESGFVIDKFPISRPNLTFSTLTVSNMSPEDSSIYLCSAGVGGGTEAFFGQGTRLTVV.

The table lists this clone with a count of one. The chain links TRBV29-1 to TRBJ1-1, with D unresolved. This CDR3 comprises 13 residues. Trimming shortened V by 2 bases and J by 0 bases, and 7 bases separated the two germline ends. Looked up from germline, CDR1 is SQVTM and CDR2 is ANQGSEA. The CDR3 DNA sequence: TGCAGCGTTGAAAGGTTACTGAACACTGAAGCTTTCTTT. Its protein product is CSVERLLNTEAFF. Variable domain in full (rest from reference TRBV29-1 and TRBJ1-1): SAVISQKPSRDICQRGTSLTIQCQVDSQVTMMFWYRQQPGQSLTLIATANQGSEATYESGFVIDKFPISRPNLTFSTLTVSNMSPEDSSIYLCSVERLLNTEAFFGQGTRLTVV.

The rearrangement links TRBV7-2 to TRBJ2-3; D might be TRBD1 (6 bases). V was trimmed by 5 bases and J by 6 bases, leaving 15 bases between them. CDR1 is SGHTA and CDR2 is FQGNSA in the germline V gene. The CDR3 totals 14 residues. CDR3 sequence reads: CASSLTGTMDTQYF. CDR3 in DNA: TGTGCCAGCAGCCTTACCGGGACAATGGATACGCAGTATTTT.